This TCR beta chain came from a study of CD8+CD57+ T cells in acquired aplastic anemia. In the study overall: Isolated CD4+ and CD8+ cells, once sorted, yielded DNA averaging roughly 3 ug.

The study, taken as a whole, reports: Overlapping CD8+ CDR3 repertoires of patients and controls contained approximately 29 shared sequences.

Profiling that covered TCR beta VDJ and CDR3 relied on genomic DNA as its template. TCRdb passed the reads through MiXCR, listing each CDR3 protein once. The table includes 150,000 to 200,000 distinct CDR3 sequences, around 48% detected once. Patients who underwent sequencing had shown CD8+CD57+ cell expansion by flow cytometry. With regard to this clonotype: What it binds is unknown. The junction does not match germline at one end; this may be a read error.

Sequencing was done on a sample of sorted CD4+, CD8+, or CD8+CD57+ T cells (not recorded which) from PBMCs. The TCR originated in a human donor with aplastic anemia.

CDR3 residues: CSVAGTDVDYEPYF. The CDR3 region has the DNA TGCAGCGTCGCCGGGACAGATGTAGACTACGAGCCGTACTTC. The gene calls are TRBV29-1 and TRBJ2-7; the match to TRBD1 covers 7 bases. The germline gives CDR1 SQVTM, CDR2 ANQGSEA. The CDR3 covers 14 residues.